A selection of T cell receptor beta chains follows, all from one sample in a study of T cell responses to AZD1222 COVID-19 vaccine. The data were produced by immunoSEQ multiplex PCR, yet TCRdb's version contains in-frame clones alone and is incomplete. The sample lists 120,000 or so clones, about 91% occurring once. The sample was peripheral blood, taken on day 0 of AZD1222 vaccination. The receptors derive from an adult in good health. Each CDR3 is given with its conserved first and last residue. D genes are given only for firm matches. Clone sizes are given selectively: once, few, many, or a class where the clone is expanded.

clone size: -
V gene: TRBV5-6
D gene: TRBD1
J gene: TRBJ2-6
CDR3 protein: CASSPGQARTPGANVLTF
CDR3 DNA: TGTGCCAGCAGCCCAGGACAGGCTCGGACCCCTGGGGCCAACGTCCTGACTTTC

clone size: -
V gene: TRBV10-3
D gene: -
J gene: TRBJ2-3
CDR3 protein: CATAPRQIRSTDTQYF
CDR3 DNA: TGTGCCACCGCCCCCAGACAAATTCGGAGCACAGATACGCAGTATTTT

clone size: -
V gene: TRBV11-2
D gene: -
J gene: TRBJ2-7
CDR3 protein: CASSFRQGSEQYF
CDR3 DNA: TGTGCCAGCAGCTTTCGGCAGGGGAGCGAGCAGTACTTC

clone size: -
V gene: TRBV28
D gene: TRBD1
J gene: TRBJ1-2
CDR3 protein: CASSPAGGGNYGYTF
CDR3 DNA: TGTGCCAGCAGTCCCGCAGGGGGTGGAAACTATGGCTACACCTTC

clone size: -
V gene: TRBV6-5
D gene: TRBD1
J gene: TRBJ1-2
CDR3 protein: CASSPTGGNYGYTF
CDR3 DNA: TGTGCCAGCAGCCCGACAGGGGGCAACTATGGCTACACCTTC

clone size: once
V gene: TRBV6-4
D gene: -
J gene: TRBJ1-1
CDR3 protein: CASSDGRGAFF
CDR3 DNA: TGTGCCAGCAGTGACGGACGAGGAGCTTTCTTT

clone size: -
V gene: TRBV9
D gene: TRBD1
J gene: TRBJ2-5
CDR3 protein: CASSLRQGFETQYF
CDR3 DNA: TGTGCCAGCAGCTTGCGACAGGGATTTGAGACCCAGTACTTC

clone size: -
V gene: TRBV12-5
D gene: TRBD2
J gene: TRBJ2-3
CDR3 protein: CASGLPTSGGGRTDTQYF
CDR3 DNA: TGTGCTAGTGGTTTGCCAACAAGCGGGGGGGGTCGCACAGATACGCAGTATTTT

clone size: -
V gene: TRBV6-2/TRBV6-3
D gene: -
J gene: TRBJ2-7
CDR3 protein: CASSHRQELRWQYF
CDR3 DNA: TGTGCCAGCAGTCACAGACAGGAGCTTCGGTGGCAGTACTTC

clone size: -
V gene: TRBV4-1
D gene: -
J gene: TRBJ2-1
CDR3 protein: CASSPVGFNEQFF
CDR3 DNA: TGCGCCAGCAGCCCCGTAGGATTCAATGAGCAGTTCTTC

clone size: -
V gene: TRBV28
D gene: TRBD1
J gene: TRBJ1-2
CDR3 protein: CASIPTGRWGYTF
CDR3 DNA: TGTGCCAGCATCCCGACAGGGCGGTGGGGCTACACCTTC

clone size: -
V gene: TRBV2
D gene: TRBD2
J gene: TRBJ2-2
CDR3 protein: CASRKTSGGDSGELFF
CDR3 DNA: TGTGCCAGCAGGAAGACTAGCGGGGGGGACTCCGGGGAGCTGTTTTTT

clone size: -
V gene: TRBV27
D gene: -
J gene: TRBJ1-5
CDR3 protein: CASRKGYSNQPQHF
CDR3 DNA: TGTGCCAGCAGGAAAGGGTATAGCAATCAGCCCCAGCATTTT

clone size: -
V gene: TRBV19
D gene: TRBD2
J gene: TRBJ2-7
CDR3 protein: CASSTVAGGSSYEQYF
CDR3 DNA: TGTGCCAGTAGTACGGTAGCGGGCGGTAGCTCCTACGAGCAGTACTTC

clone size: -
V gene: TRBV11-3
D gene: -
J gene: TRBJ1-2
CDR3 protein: CASSLQSISRIIPYGYTF
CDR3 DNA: TGTGCCAGCAGCTTACAGTCCATTTCAAGGATTATTCCTTATGGCTACACCTTC

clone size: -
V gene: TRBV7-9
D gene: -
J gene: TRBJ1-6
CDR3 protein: CASSFTGKRYSPLHF
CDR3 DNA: TGTGCCAGCAGCTTTACAGGGAAAAGGTATTCACCCCTCCACTTT

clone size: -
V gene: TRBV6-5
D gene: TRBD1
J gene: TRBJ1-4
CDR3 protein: CASSYWGAGGNEKLFF
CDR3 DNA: TGTGCCAGCAGTTACTGGGGGGCAGGGGGTAATGAAAAACTGTTTTTT

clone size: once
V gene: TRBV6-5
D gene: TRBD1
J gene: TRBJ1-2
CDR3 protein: CASSRGDRGSYGYTF
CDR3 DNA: TGTGCCAGCAGCCGGGGGGACAGGGGGTCCTATGGCTACACCTTC

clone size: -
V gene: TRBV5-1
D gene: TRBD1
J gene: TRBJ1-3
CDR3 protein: CASSLDPGGFGFGNTIYF
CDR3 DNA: TGCGCCAGCAGCTTGGATCCAGGGGGCTTCGGTTTTGGAAACACCATATATTTT

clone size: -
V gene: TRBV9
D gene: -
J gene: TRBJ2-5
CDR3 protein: CASSPRDGIQETQYF
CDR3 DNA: TGTGCCAGCAGCCCCCGGGACGGGATCCAAGAGACCCAGTACTTC

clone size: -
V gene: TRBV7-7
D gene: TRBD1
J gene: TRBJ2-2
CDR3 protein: CASGGQGSGELFF
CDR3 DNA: TGTGCCAGCGGGGGACAGGGGTCCGGGGAGCTGTTTTTT

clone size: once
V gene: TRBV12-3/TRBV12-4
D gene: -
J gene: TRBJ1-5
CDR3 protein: CASSPTGNQPQHF
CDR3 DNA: TGTGCCAGCAGTCCCACAGGGAATCAGCCCCAGCATTTT

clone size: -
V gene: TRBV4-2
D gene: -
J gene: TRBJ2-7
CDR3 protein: CASSPPGVAAQYF
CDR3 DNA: TGTGCCAGCAGCCCGCCCGGAGTTGCTGCGCAGTACTTC

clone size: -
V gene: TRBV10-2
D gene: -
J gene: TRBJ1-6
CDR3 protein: CASSLGHGDNSPLHF
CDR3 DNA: TGCGCCAGCAGTCTGGGGCACGGTGATAATTCACCCCTCCACTTT

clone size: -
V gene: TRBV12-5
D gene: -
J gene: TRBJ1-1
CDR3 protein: CASGLTVYNTEAFF
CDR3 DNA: TGTGCTAGTGGTTTGACAGTCTACAACACTGAAGCTTTCTTT

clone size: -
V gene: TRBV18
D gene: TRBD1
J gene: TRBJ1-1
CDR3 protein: CASSQGADTEAFF
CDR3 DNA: TGTGCCAGCTCACAGGGGGCGGACACTGAAGCTTTCTTT

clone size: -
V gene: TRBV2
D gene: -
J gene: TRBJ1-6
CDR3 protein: CASSADSSTYNSPLHF
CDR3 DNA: TGTGCCAGCAGTGCGGACAGCTCGACCTATAATTCACCCCTCCACTTT

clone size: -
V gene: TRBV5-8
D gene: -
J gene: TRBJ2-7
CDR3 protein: CASSLWQSGREQYF
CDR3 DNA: TGTGCCAGCAGCTTATGGCAGTCCGGCCGGGAGCAGTACTTC

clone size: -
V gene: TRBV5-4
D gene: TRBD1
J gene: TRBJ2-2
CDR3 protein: CASSSRTGTGELFF
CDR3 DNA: TGTGCCAGCAGCTCGCGGACAGGGACCGGGGAGCTGTTTTTT

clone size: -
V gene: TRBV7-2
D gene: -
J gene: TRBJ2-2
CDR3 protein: CASSPLSHGELFF
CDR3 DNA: TGTGCCAGCAGTCCCTTGTCGCACGGGGAGCTGTTTTTT

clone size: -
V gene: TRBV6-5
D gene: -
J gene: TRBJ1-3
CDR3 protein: CASIGQYPSGNTIYF
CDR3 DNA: TGTGCCAGCATAGGGCAGTACCCCTCTGGAAACACCATATATTTT

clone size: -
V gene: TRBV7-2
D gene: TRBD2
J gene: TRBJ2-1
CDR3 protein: CASSGQTGTRYNEQFF
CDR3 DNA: TGTGCCAGCAGCGGCCAAACAGGGACTAGATACAATGAGCAGTTCTTC

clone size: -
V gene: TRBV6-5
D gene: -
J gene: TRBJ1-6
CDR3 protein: CASRKDGTNSPLHF
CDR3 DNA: TGTGCCAGCAGGAAGGACGGGACTAATTCACCCCTCCACTTT